This TCR beta chain was sequenced for a study of control samples from healthy donors and cancer patients. TCRdb keeps only in-frame clones here, not all; method: immunoSEQ multiplex PCR. The sample carries approximately 90,000 clones, roughly nine tenths recorded once. Trimming shortened V by 0 bases and J by 0 bases, and 17 bases separated the two germline ends. The CDR3 runs to 18 residues. Looked up from germline, CDR1 is SGHKS and CDR2 is YYEKEE (reference sequence). The specimen sequenced was blood. The source of this sequence is a man aged 25 to 40 in good health. This sequence joins TRBV5-5 and TRBJ2-3; possible D gene TRBD2, 6 bases. The CDR3 spells CASSLARDSRPSTDTQYF. The CDR3 DNA follows: TGTGCCAGCAGCTTGGCCCGGGACTCAAGGCCTAGCACAGATACGCAGTATTTT.